Following are 21 T cell receptor beta chains from one sample sequenced in a study of graft-versus-host responses after intestinal transplantation. Only in-frame clones appear in the TCRdb table, and some are missing; sequencing was by immunoSEQ multiplex PCR. This sample has some 15,000 clones, with around 33% found just once. Sequenced here: alloreactive CD4+ T cells from a mixed lymphocyte reaction culture, sampled before intestinal transplant. Described subset: CFSE-low proliferating T cells sorted from roughly six-day pre-transplant mixed lymphocyte reaction (GvH or HvG direction). The receptors come from a human patient who received an intestinal transplant.

Details on this clone: Other DNA sequences from this sample encode an identical CDR3 as well. The chain employs TRBV19 and TRBJ2-1; D possibly corresponds to TRBD2 (6 bases). The CDR3 is 14 residues long. Trimming took off 1 base at V and 2 bases at J, with 6 bases between the two ends. The V gene's germline CDR1 is LNHDA and CDR2 SQIVND (reference sequence). Here the CDR3 reads CASSIAGAYNEQFF. The CDR3 DNA reads TGTGCCAGTAGTATAGCGGGAGCCTACAATGAGCAGTTCTTC. The complete variable domain, with remaining parts taken from reference TRBV19 and TRBJ2-1, reads DGGITQSPKYLFRKEGQNVTLSCEQNLNHDAMYWYRQDPGQGLRLIYYSQIVNDFQKGDIAEGYSVSREKKESFPLTVTSAQKNPTAFYLCASSIAGAYNEQFFGPGTRLTVL.

There are a few counts of this clone. V usage is TRBV5-5 and J usage is TRBJ2-1; 7 bases agree with TRBD2. CDR1 is SGHKS and CDR2 is YYEKEE in the germline V gene (reference sequence). V shed 9 bases, J shed 0 bases, and the junction held 6 bases outside the gene matches. This CDR3 has 14 residues. CDR3: CATTRLASYNEQFF. The CDR3 nucleotides read TGTGCCACCACCCGACTAGCCTCCTACAATGAGCAGTTCTTC. The entire variable domain, with the rest obtained from reference TRBV5-5 and TRBJ2-1, is as follows: DAGVTQSPTHLIKTRGQQVTLRCSPISGHKSVSWYQQVLGQGPQFIFQYYEKEERGRGNFPDRFSARQFPNYSSELNVNALLLGDSALYLCATTRLASYNEQFFGPGTRLTVL.

The table lists this clone with a few counts. Other DNA sequences of this sample code for an identical CDR3. The chain links TRBV6-6 to TRBJ1-2, with TRBD1 matching over 7 bases. Per the germline V gene, CDR1 is MNHNY and CDR2 is SVGAGI (reference sequence). J was trimmed by 2 bases and V by 0 bases; bases with no gene match: 0. This CDR3 has 14 residues. CDR3 residues: CASSYSGQNYGYTF. CDR3 nucleotide sequence: TGTGCCAGCAGTTACTCGGGACAGAACTATGGCTACACCTTC.

This chain links TRBV9 with TRBJ2-5; D may correspond to TRBD1 or TRBD2 (6 bases each). Germline V gene data show CDR1 as SGDLS and CDR2 as YYNGEE. V was trimmed by 5 bases and J by 2 bases, leaving 13 bases between them. The CDR3 sequence is 14 residues long. The CDR3 reads CASSFGGRQETQYF. The DNA for the CDR3 is TGTGCCAGCAGTTTCGGGGGCCGACAAGAGACCCAGTACTTC.

This clone was seen a few times. The CDR3 protein is CASSPRQGVGAGELFF. In nucleotides, the CDR3 is TGCGCCAGCAGCCCACGACAGGGGGTGGGAGCCGGGGAGCTGTTTTTT. The rearrangement links TRBV5-1 to TRBJ2-2; TRBD1 matches at 9 bases. CDR1 and CDR2 (germline): SGHRS, YFSETQ. The CDR3 covers 16 residues. V lost 4 bases to trimming and J lost 6 bases; unmatched junction nucleotides: 10.

The CDR3 loop is CASSLAGIREKLFF. CDR3 sequence (DNA): TGTGCCAGCAGCTTGGCAGGGATACGTGAAAAACTGTTTTTT. This sequence joins TRBV5-4 and TRBJ1-4; D might be TRBD1 (5 bases). This CDR3 region has 14 residues. Trimming pared 0 bases from V and 7 bases from J, leaving 10 bases between. Looked up from germline, CDR1 is SGHNT and CDR2 is YYREEE (reference sequence).

In its sample, this clone was seen a few times. V gene TRBV6-9 combines with J gene TRBJ1-1, with TRBD1 matching 9 bases. V shed 3 bases, J shed 3 bases, and the junction held 2 bases outside the gene matches. The CDR3 spans 14 residues. Germline V gives CDR1 MNHGY, CDR2 SVAAGI. The CDR3 region has the DNA TGTGCCAGCAGTTACGGGACAGGGTACACTGAAGCTTTCTTT. This sequence encodes CASSYGTGYTEAFF.

The CDR3 region has the DNA TGTGCCAGCAGCACCCTCCCTGGATCTGAAGCTTTCTTT. Encoded protein: CASSTLPGSEAFF. The chain employs TRBV9 and TRBJ1-1; no reliable D call. CDR1 SGDLS and CDR2 YYNGEE come from the germline V gene. This CDR3 spans 13 amino acids. Deletions cut 4 bases from V and 6 bases from J, with 13 bases between. Full variable domain (remainder filled in from reference TRBV9 and TRBJ1-1): DSGVTQTPKHLITATGQRVTLRCSPRSGDLSVYWYQQSLDQGLQFLIQYYNGEERAKGNILERFSAQQFPDLHSELNLSSLELGDSALYFCASSTLPGSEAFFGQGTRLTVV.

This clone was detected a few times. The genes are TRBV2 and TRBJ1-2, with TRBD1 matching 7 bases. Looked up from germline, CDR1 is SNHLY and CDR2 is FYNNEI. V lost 3 bases and J lost 2; bases outside the gene matches: 0. This CDR3 contains 13 residues. The CDR3 nucleotides read TGTGCCAGCAGTGAGGACAGGAACTATGGCTACACCTTC. Its protein is CASSEDRNYGYTF.

The rearrangement joins TRBV5-4 to TRBJ2-5, with 11 bases lining up with TRBD2. The V gene end was trimmed by 6 bases and the J gene end by 2 bases; junction bases not matched to a gene: 6. The CDR3 length is 15 residues. CDR1 and CDR2 from the germline V gene are SGHNT and YYREEE (reference sequence). CDR3 in DNA: TGTGCCAGCAAGCACCCTAGCGGGGGGCAAGAGACCCAGTACTTC. Its protein is CASKHPSGGQETQYF.

The genes are TRBV28 and TRBJ2-5; D might be TRBD1 (5 bases). Looked up from germline, CDR1 is MDHEN and CDR2 is SYDVKM. The germline V and J ends were trimmed by 5 bases and 5 bases, with 18 bases remaining between them. CDR3 size: 15 residues. CDR3 bases: TGTGCCAGCAGTCTCCCCCAGGGCCCGGCGGAGACCCAGTACTTC. Its protein is CASSLPQGPAETQYF.

The chain employs TRBV7-3 and TRBJ2-3; D may be TRBD1 or TRBD2 (5 bases each). Germline lookup yields CDR1 SGHTA and CDR2 FQGTGA. Trimming pared 5 bases from V and 3 bases from J, leaving 12 bases between. The length of the CDR3 is 14 residues. CDR3 nucleotide sequence: TGTGCCAGCAGCCCAGGGTCGGGAACAGATACGCAGTATTTT. It codes for CASSPGSGTDTQYF. Supplemented by reference TRBV7-3 and TRBJ2-3, the full variable domain reads GAGVSQTPSNKVTEKGKYVELRCDPISGHTALYWYRQSLGQGPEFLIYFQGTGAADDSGLPNDRFFAVRPEGSVSTLKIQRTERGDSAVYLCASSPGSGTDTQYFGPGTRLTVL.

The V gene is TRBV6-5, the J gene TRBJ2-1; TRBD1 aligns across 8 bases. The CDR3 is made up of 14 amino acids. CDR1 MNHEY and CDR2 SVGAGI come from the germline V gene. The J segment lost 5 bases and the V segment lost 6 bases, leaving 6 bases of the junction unmatched. The CDR3 loop reads CASRDRESDNEQFF. The DNA for the CDR3 is TGTGCCAGCAGGGACAGGGAAAGTGACAATGAGCAGTTCTTC.

In this sample, this clone is medium-sized (0.01 to 0.1%). CDR3 nucleotides: TGCGCCAGCAGCTTCCGGGGCAGGGACAATGAGCAGTTCTTC. Translating it yields CASSFRGRDNEQFF. J is TRBJ2-1 and V is TRBV5-1, with D possibly called TRBD1 or TRBD2 (5 bases each). Germline V CDR1 and CDR2: SGHRS, YFSETQ. The CDR3 has 14 residues. V lost 2 bases and J 5 bases, leaving 11 bases between the germline ends.

This rearrangement joins TRBV6-1 to TRBJ2-7; TRBD1 aligns across 7 bases. There are 12 residues in the CDR3. V gave up 9 bases and J gave up 3 bases; unmatched junction bases: 5. Germline V CDR1 and CDR2: MNHNS, SASEGT. For the CDR3, the DNA is TGTGCCAGTATGGGACAGAACTACGAGCAGTACTTC. It codes for CASMGQNYEQYF.

The genes are TRBV5-1 and TRBJ2-1; TRBD2 agrees at 11 bases. Germline loops: CDR1 SGHRS, CDR2 YFSETQ. The junction had 5 bases not matched to a gene; V was cut back by 3 bases and J by 6 bases. The CDR3 loop spans 15 amino acids. The CDR3 here is CASSSLAGGRNEQFF. The CDR3 DNA is TGCGCCAGCAGCTCCCTAGCGGGAGGACGCAATGAGCAGTTCTTC.

This clone was counted only a few times. The CDR3 is CASSLRLAGGPDTQYF. The DNA for the CDR3 is TGTGCCAGCAGCTTGAGATTAGCGGGAGGGCCAGATACGCAGTATTTT. The chain is built from TRBV4-2 and TRBJ2-3; 11 bases align to TRBD2. The CDR3 is 16 amino acids. The germline V gene has CDR1 LGHNA and CDR2 YNFKEQ. The ends lost 5 bases at V and 4 bases at J; junction bases unmatched: 8.

V and J are TRBV19 and TRBJ2-2, with a weak D call TRBD1 (5 bases). The CDR3 has 14 residues. CDR1 is LNHDA and CDR2 is SQIVND in the germline V gene (reference sequence). V dropped 4 bases and J dropped 5 bases, with 11 bases sitting between them. The CDR3 protein is CASSKRGRTGELFF. CDR3 bases: TGTGCCAGTAGTAAAAGGGGTAGAACCGGGGAGCTGTTTTTT.

The CDR3 is CASSLLAGETQYF. The CDR3 bases are TGTGCCAGCAGCTTACTAGCGGGAGAGACCCAGTACTTC. The rearrangement joins TRBV7-3 to TRBJ2-5; 8 nucleotides agree with TRBD2. This CDR3 comprises 13 residues. The germline V gene encodes CDR1 SGHTA and CDR2 FQGTGA. With V trimmed by 2 bases and J by 4 bases, 0 bases remained unmatched.

The chain links TRBV10-3 to TRBJ2-3; 15 nucleotides align to TRBD2. The CDR3 is 17 amino acids. After removal of 6 bases from V and 2 bases from J, the junction contained 6 bases not matched to a gene. Germline V CDR1 and CDR2: ENHRY, SYGVKD. CDR3 amino acids: CAISPGLAGGLTDTQYF. The CDR3 nucleotides are TGTGCCATCAGCCCGGGACTAGCGGGGGGCCTCACAGATACGCAGTATTTT.

This clone was seen only a few times. The junction does not match germline at one end; this may be a read error. V is TRBV6-6 and J is TRBJ1-1, with D tentatively TRBD1 (5 bases). Germline CDR1 reads MNHNY; CDR2 reads SVGAGI (reference sequence). This CDR3 has 14 amino acids. CDR3 in amino acids: CARRAGGGITEAFF. Here the CDR3 DNA reads TGTGCCCGCAGGGCCGGGGGAGGGATCACTGAAGCTTTCTTT.